This T cell receptor beta chain was identified during a study of blood T cell repertoires in COVID-19. Study-wide background: The analysed material was cDNA or gDNA that came from T cells, B-cell-depleted T cells, or PBMCs.

Source study methods: Amplification of reference gene primers was used by the study to estimate nucleated cell counts. Measured with immunoSEQ multiplex PCR; TCRdb has only the in-frame clones, and not every one. V and J calls and clone size are copied from that table; D and trimming were computed from the DNA. The data contain roughly 30,000 clones, roughly 79% of them seen just once; the ten biggest clones take up about 40%. The V end lost 2 bases, the J end lost 0 bases, and 11 bases lay between the germline ends. This CDR3 spans 17 amino acids. CDR1 MNHEY and CDR2 SMNVEV come from the germline V gene (reference sequence).

The chain couples TRBV27 to TRBJ2-6; possible D gene TRBD1, 6 bases. The material sequenced was peripheral blood. This sequence was found in a man between 65 and 80 years old with acute or convalescent COVID-19. CDR3 protein: CASSLGRGYSGANVLTF. The CDR3 DNA is TGTGCCAGCAGTTTAGGCAGGGGCTACTCTGGGGCCAACGTCCTGACTTTC.